The present entry profiles one T cell receptor beta chain with its context. Its specificity is not known. Using immunoSEQ multiplex PCR, the repertoire was profiled, and TCRdb retains in-frame clones only, with some absent. The table includes approximately 54,000 clones, around 80% detected once. This sample was taken from a study of vaccination effects on CD4 cells after COVID-19. Antigen-specific CD4+ T cells expanded by the ViraFEST assay with viral peptide pools were then sequenced. Isolation of CD4+ T cells took place after approximately ten days of culture. Having tested negative for nucleocapsid antibodies, the vaccine recipients showed no prior SARS-CoV-2 infection. The culture medium for 2 million or so PBMC per well included 9.5 to 10 IU/ml IL-2 and about 9.1 ug/ml peptides. Germline values: CDR1 LGHDT, CDR2 YNNKEL (reference sequence). Trimming left V 0 bases short and J 5 bases short, with 10 bases between. The CDR3 runs to 14 residues.

Sample: CD4+ T cells from PBMCs cultured with HCoV-229E spike peptides, taken before COVID-19 vaccination. The clonotype originates from a human donor who received a COVID-19 vaccine. The V call is TRBV3-1 (or the pseudogene TRBV3-2), the J call TRBJ2-5; no definite D call. For the CDR3, the DNA is TGTGCCAGCAGCCAAGATGTCCAGCGTGAGACCCAGTACTTC. This translates into CASSQDVQRETQYF.